Shown below are 27 T cell receptor beta chains from a single sample sequenced in a study of persistence of HIV-infected CD4 T cells. The libraries were made with immunoSEQ version 4 in survey mode. Some clones are missing from TCRdb's copy, which holds only in-frame ones; the method was immunoSEQ multiplex PCR. The data hold around 30,000 clones, with 82% observed a single time. Overlapping HIV-1 Gag 15-mer peptides at about 1 ug per peptide per mL were used. Sorted nonresponding memory CD4+ T cells were CD40L-negative, CD69-negative, CD45RO-high. No antigen is known for these receptors. Sequences were derived from CD4+ T cells sorted from PBMCs after 18-hour stimulation, sampled from a patient who received antiretroviral therapy. Receptor source: an adult woman with HIV who was CMV-seropositive.

By proportion, this clone is medium-sized. The chain joins TRBV6-5 to TRBJ1-3, with unresolved D. The CDR3 spans 15 residues. V lost 6 bases and J lost 8, with 20 bases in between. Germline values: CDR1 MNHEY, CDR2 SVGAGI. The CDR3 coding sequence is TGTGCCAGCAGGTTAGGGTCGGGTCTCGTTGACACCATATATTTT. This sequence encodes CASRLGSGLVDTIYF.

This rearrangement joins TRBV19 to TRBJ2-2; D is unresolved. CDR3 length: 14 amino acids. The V and J ends lost 3 bases and 1 base respectively, with 6 bases between them. Germline values: CDR1 LNHDA, CDR2 SQIVND (reference sequence). For the CDR3, the DNA is TGTGCCAGTAGTATGGGGATGAACACCGGGGAGCTGTTTTTT. This codes for CASSMGMNTGELFF.

The chain carries TRBV28 and TRBJ1-1, with no clear D. Between the trimmed V and J ends, which lost 6 bases and 4 bases, there was a span of 6 bases. The CDR3 runs 11 residues. From germline, CDR1 is MDHEN and CDR2 SYDVKM. CDR3 nucleotide sequence: TGTGCCAGCAGAACAATCACTGAAGCTTTCTTT. As protein: CASRTITEAFF.

The rearrangement joins TRBV3-1 (or the pseudogene TRBV3-2) to TRBJ2-7; D is possibly TRBD2 (6 bases). Trimming left V 1 base short and J 4 bases short, with 11 bases between. Germline loops: CDR1 LGHDT, CDR2 YNNKEL (reference sequence). The length of the CDR3 is 14 residues. This CDR3 is CASSQGEGTYEQYF. The CDR3, as DNA: TGTGCCAGCAGCCAAGGCGAGGGGACTTACGAGCAGTACTTC.

The chain is built from TRBV6-5 and TRBJ2-4; 9 bases align to TRBD2. The CDR3 has 13 amino acids. V lost 7 bases, J lost 6 bases, and 4 bases stayed unmatched. Germline CDR1 is MNHEY and CDR2 is SVGAGI. The CDR3 DNA reads as TGTGCCAGCACTAGCGGGAATTTAAACATTCAGTACTTC. Its protein product is CASTSGNLNIQYF.

With respect to this clone: Sequence at one end of the junction differs from germline and may be a read error. Other nucleotide sequences in the sample specify the same CDR3. This chain connects TRBV25-1 to TRBJ1-6, with TRBD1 identical over 7 bases. The CDR3 contains 17 residues. Germline CDR1 reads MGHDK; CDR2 reads SYGVNS. This chain's CDR3 is CAHRTSKGASYNSPLHF. CDR3 in DNA: TGTGCCCACCGGACCTCGAAGGGGGCGTCCTATAATTCACCCCTCCACTTC.

In nucleotides, the CDR3 is TGCGCCAGCAGCCCCACGGGGACTGGAAACACCATATATTTT. The encoded protein is CASSPTGTGNTIYF. V usage is TRBV5-1 and J usage is TRBJ1-3, with D unclear. The CDR3 sequence is 14 residues long. CDR1 is SGHRS and CDR2 is YFSETQ in the germline V gene. Trimming pared 4 bases from V and 2 bases from J, leaving 10 bases between. The full variable domain, with the rest looked up from reference TRBV5-1 and TRBJ1-3, is KAGVTQTPRYLIKTRGQQVTLSCSPISGHRSVSWYQQTPGQGLQFLFEYFSETQRNKGNFPGRFSGRQFSNSRSEMNVSTLELGDSALYLCASSPTGTGNTIYFGEGSWLTVV.

The chain couples TRBV2 to TRBJ2-1, with TRBD1 matching over 7 bases. The length of the CDR3 is 14 residues. CDR1 is SNHLY, CDR2 FYNNEI, per germline. V shed 5 bases and J 6 bases; nucleotides not matched to a gene: 7. CDR3 in amino acids: CASSFYRDSNEQFF. The DNA for the CDR3 is TGTGCCAGCAGTTTCTACCGGGACAGCAATGAGCAGTTCTTC.

This chain uses TRBV5-4 with TRBJ1-1; 10 nucleotides agree with TRBD1. The CDR3 consists of 19 residues. V trimming: 5 bases; J trimming: 5 bases; junction bases outside the gene matches: 21. Germline V gene sequence: CDR1 SGHNT, CDR2 YYREEE (reference sequence). The CDR3 sequence is CASSQTDRGRVVGRTEAFF. The CDR3 bases are TGTGCCAGCAGTCAAACTGACAGGGGGCGCGTCGTGGGGAGGACTGAAGCTTTCTTT.

This clone has just one count. The J gene is TRBJ1-1, the V gene TRBV7-6; weak D call: TRBD1 (5 bases). V dropped 1 base and J dropped 2 bases, with 14 bases sitting between them. This CDR3 has 16 residues. Germline V gene sequence: CDR1 SGHVS, CDR2 FNYEAQ. The CDR3: CASSLGVAGSNTEAFF. The DNA of the CDR3 is TGTGCCAGCAGCTTAGGGGTAGCAGGGTCCAACACTGAAGCTTTCTTT.

The chain recombines TRBV6-1 with TRBJ1-5; D remains ambiguous. The V end was cut by 5 bases, the J end by 3 bases, with 11 bases between. This CDR3 has 14 residues. Germline loops: CDR1 MNHNS, CDR2 SASEGT. The CDR3 region is CASSLGGNNQPQHF. The CDR3 bases are TGTGCCAGCAGTTTGGGAGGGAACAATCAGCCCCAGCATTTT.

The V gene is TRBV10-3, the J gene TRBJ1-1, with D possibly TRBD1 on 6 matching bases. Germline CDR1 ENHRY, CDR2 SYGVKD. V lost 4 bases and J 2 bases, leaving 8 bases between the germline ends. The CDR3 runs to 13 residues. The CDR3 reads CAISGTVNTEAFF. CDR3 bases: TGTGCCATCAGTGGGACAGTAAACACTGAAGCTTTCTTT.

This chain joins TRBV24-1 and TRBJ2-7; no clear D. With 0 bases removed from V and 3 bases from J, the gap between germline ends came to 14 bases. CDR3 size: 16 residues. Germline V CDR1 and CDR2: KGHDR, SFDVKD. CDR3 DNA sequence: TGTGCCACCAGTGATTTGGACGGTCCCGGACGCTACGAGCAGTACTTC. Its protein is CATSDLDGPGRYEQYF.

This chain joins TRBV19 and TRBJ2-5, with no clear D. The CDR3 is 13 residues long. V was clipped by 5 bases and J by 0 bases, with 7 bases between them. Germline-derived CDR1 and CDR2 are LNHDA and SQIVND (reference sequence). The DNA of the CDR3 is TGTGCCAGTAGTCGAAAGTACCAAGAGACCCAGTACTTC. This gives the protein CASSRKYQETQYF.

The chain is built from TRBV6-5 and TRBJ2-7, with a tentative D call TRBD1 (6 bases). The V gene lost 6 bases and the J gene lost 8 bases, with 14 bases spanning the gap. The CDR3 totals 12 residues. Germline V gene data show CDR1 as MNHEY and CDR2 as SVGAGI. CDR3 loop: CASSPTQGKQYF. CDR3 DNA sequence: TGTGCCAGCAGCCCGACTCAGGGGAAGCAGTACTTC.

This clone was counted once. The V and J genes are TRBV11-3 and TRBJ2-3; no clear D. Germline assignment: CDR1 SGHNT and CDR2 YENEEA. The CDR3 consists of 13 residues. The V and J ends lost 2 bases and 2 bases respectively, with 5 bases between them. The CDR3 DNA is TGTGCCAGCAGCTTAAGGTCCACAGATACGCAGTATTTT. It yields the protein CASSLRSTDTQYF. Full variable domain (remainder filled in from reference TRBV11-3 and TRBJ2-3): EAGVVQSPRYKIIEKKQPVAFWCNPISGHNTLYWYLQNLGQGPELLIRYENEEAVDDSQLPKDRFSAERLKGVDSTLKIQPAELGDSAVYLCASSLRSTDTQYFGPGTRLTVL.

This clone was counted a single time. The V gene is TRBV29-1, the J gene TRBJ1-1; weak D call: TRBD1 (5 bases). The V and J ends lost 5 bases and 4 bases respectively, with 14 bases between them. Germline CDR1 and CDR2: SQVTM and ANQGSEA. The CDR3 length is 13 residues. CDR3 nucleotides: TGCAGCGTTCGAACAATTCAGGGCACTGAAGCTTTCTTT. This codes for CSVRTIQGTEAFF. Together with reference TRBV29-1 and TRBJ1-1, the CDR3 gives the full variable domain: SAVISQKPSRDICQRGTSLTIQCQVDSQVTMMFWYRQQPGQSLTLIATANQGSEATYESGFVIDKFPISRPNLTFSTLTVSNMSPEDSSIYLCSVRTIQGTEAFFGQGTRLTVV.

This chain joins TRBV24-1 and TRBJ1-1, with unresolved D. The V and J ends lost 1 base and 0 bases respectively, with 11 bases between them. Germline lookup yields CDR1 KGHDR and CDR2 SFDVKD. This CDR3 contains 16 residues. The CDR3 DNA sequence: TGTGCCACCAGTGATTTCTTACGGAGTTTGAACACTGAAGCTTTCTTT. Its translation is CATSDFLRSLNTEAFF.

The genes are TRBV18 and TRBJ2-5; 12 nucleotides align to TRBD1. The CDR3 extends over 15 amino acids. Germline values: CDR1 KGHSH, CDR2 LQKENI. V trimming: 5 bases; J trimming: 5 bases; junction bases outside the gene matches: 6. The CDR3 spells CASSMGQGARETQYF. The DNA for the CDR3 is TGTGCCAGCTCAATGGGACAGGGGGCGAGGGAGACCCAGTACTTC.

The chain has TRBV5-4 and TRBJ2-5, with TRBD2 as a possible D gene (6 bases). V lost 1 base and J lost 4, with 14 bases in between. The V gene's germline CDR1 is SGHNT and CDR2 YYREEE (reference sequence). The CDR3 covers 15 residues. DNA for the CDR3: TGTGCCAGCAGCTTGATAGCGGATGGTGGAGAGACCCAGTACTTC. It is translated as CASSLIADGGETQYF.

This clone was counted between two and nine times. The CDR3 spells CASSFGLSGTQYF. CDR3 bases: TGTGCCAGCAGTTTTGGACTGTCCGGGACCCAGTACTTC. The rearrangement links TRBV6-5 to TRBJ2-5, with D perhaps matching TRBD2 (5 bases). The CDR3 spans 13 residues. Trimming took off 4 bases at V and 7 bases at J, with 13 bases between the two ends. CDR1 and CDR2 from the germline V gene are MNHEY and SVGAGI.

This chain joins TRBV6-6 and TRBJ2-7, with D hard to call. The germline V gene has CDR1 MNHNY and CDR2 SVGAGI (reference sequence). This CDR3 has 11 residues. Trimming removed 8 bases from V and 5 bases from J, with 10 bases in between. For the CDR3, the DNA is TGTGCCAGCGCGAGTTATCACGAGCAGTACTTC. Translated: CASASYHEQYF.

There are a few counts of this clone. This chain connects TRBV11-3 to TRBJ2-1; D gene uncertain. Trimming removed 5 bases from V and 2 bases from J, with 16 bases in between. Germline V gene lookup returns CDR1 SGHNT and CDR2 YENEEA. CDR3 length equals 16 residues. CDR3 nucleotide sequence: TGTGCCAGCAGCGATACGAGAGTGGGAACCTACAATGAGCAGTTCTTC. Encoded protein: CASSDTRVGTYNEQFF.

V is TRBV5-1 and J is TRBJ1-5; D is unresolved. From germline, CDR1 is SGHRS and CDR2 YFSETQ. The CDR3 sequence is 15 residues long. V dropped 4 bases and J dropped 1 base, with 12 bases sitting between them. The chain's CDR3 is CASSPDGMSNQPQHF. The CDR3 DNA reads as TGCGCCAGCAGCCCGGACGGGATGAGCAATCAGCCCCAGCATTTT.

About this clone itself: One junction end does not reproduce the germline sequence, and a read error may be involved. This sequence joins TRBV7-8 and TRBJ1-6; 9 positions agree with TRBD1. The CDR3 totals 16 residues. Germline CDR1 and CDR2: SGHVS and FQNEAQ. CDR3 in DNA: TGTGCCAGCACCTTACTGGGGACAGGGAATAATTCACCCCTCCACTTT. This codes for CASTLLGTGNNSPLHF.

This chain connects TRBV10-3 to TRBJ2-3; D is unresolved. Germline-derived CDR1 and CDR2 are ENHRY and SYGVKD. CDR3 length equals 12 residues. Deletions cut 10 bases from V and 0 bases from J, with 8 bases between. In DNA, the CDR3 is TGTGCCACCTCGACAAGCACAGATACGCAGTATTTT. The encoded protein is CATSTSTDTQYF.

This clone occurred a few times. V usage is TRBV7-8 and J usage is TRBJ1-2; D ambiguous. The germline V and J ends were trimmed by 4 bases and 4 bases, with 13 bases remaining between them. Germline V gene lookup returns CDR1 SGHVS and CDR2 FQNEAQ. This CDR3 spans 14 amino acids. The CDR3 DNA is TGTGCCAGCAGCTCAGGTGGCCTTGGCTATGGCTACACCTTC. Translation gives CASSSGGLGYGYTF.